These T cell receptor beta chains were read from a single sample in a study of CD8 T cells in ankylosing spondylitis. TCRdb re-called the 5' RACE reads with MiXCR, one entry per CDR3 protein. In the table there are hundreds of thousands of distinct CDR3 sequences, more than 15% of which are singletons. The sample was blood, either unsorted or a sorted T cell fraction (not recorded which). All receptors derive from a male donor with ankylosing spondylitis. CDR3s include the opening cysteine and the closing phenylalanine or tryptophan. The D gene is left open where the match is weak. Clone size, where shown, is once, few, many, or a class for clones that have expanded.

abundance | d_gene | j_gene | v_gene | CDR3aa | CDR3nt
. | TRBD2 | TRBJ2-5 | TRBV7-9 | CASSWPSGGREETQYF | TGTGCCAGCAGCTGGCCCAGCGGGGGGCGAGAAGAGACCCAGTACTTC
. | TRBD1 | TRBJ1-2 | TRBV6-1 | CASMDRVGYGYTF | TGTGCCAGCATGGACAGGGTCGGGTATGGCTACACCTTC
few | TRBD1 | TRBJ2-3 | TRBV20-1 | CSARGEGGPTDTQYF | TGCAGTGCTAGAGGGGAAGGGGGCCCCACAGATACGCAGTATTTT
. | . | TRBJ1-5 | TRBV19 | CASGEGFSNQPQHF | TGTGCCAGTGGAGAGGGTTTTAGCAATCAGCCCCAGCATTTT
few | . | TRBJ2-7 | TRBV7-9 | CASSLGVGLYYEQYF | TGTGCCAGCAGCTTAGGTGTCGGACTTTACTACGAGCAGTACTTC
. | TRBD2 | TRBJ2-1 | TRBV19 | CASSIWGTSGYNEQFF | TGTGCCAGTAGTATATGGGGGACTAGCGGCTACAATGAGCAGTTCTTC
. | . | TRBJ1-1 | TRBV18 | CASSPEPREAFF | TGTGCCAGCTCCCCGGAACCCCGTGAAGCTTTCTTT
few | . | TRBJ1-1 | TRBV18 | CASSPYGTRGQEAFF | TGTGCCAGCTCACCTTATGGGACAAGAGGACAGGAAGCTTTCTTT
few | TRBD1 | TRBJ1-3 | TRBV20-1 | CSARSRDRASGNTIYF | TGCAGTGCTAGGTCACGGGACAGAGCCTCTGGAAACACCATATATTTT
. | . | TRBJ2-5 | TRBV11-2 | CASRGFFSRETQYF | TGTGCCAGCAGGGGGTTTTTCTCTCGGGAGACCCAGTACTTC
few | . | TRBJ1-3 | TRBV29-1 | CSAADKSSGNTIYF | TGCAGCGCAGCAGACAAGAGCTCTGGAAACACCATATATTTT
many | . | TRBJ2-7 | TRBV12-3/TRBV12-4 | CASSLGQPDREQYF | TGTGCCAGCAGTTTAGGGCAGCCGGATAGAGAGCAGTACTTC
. | TRBD1 | TRBJ2-2 | TRBV24-1 | CATGDTGELFF | TGTGCGACAGGGGACACCGGGGAGCTGTTTTTT
. | TRBD1 | TRBJ2-6 | TRBV7-3 | CASSFRDRGTNVLTF | TGTGCCAGCAGCTTCCGGGACAGGGGGACCAACGTCCTGACTTTC
. | . | TRBJ1-5 | TRBV7-2 | CASSRAVLGQPQHF | TGTGCCAGCAGCCGGGCCGTCTTAGGACAGCCCCAGCATTTT
few | . | TRBJ2-7 | TRBV18 | CASSRTVSSYEQYF | TGTGCCAGCTCACGGACAGTGAGCTCCTACGAGCAGTACTTC
many | TRBD2 | TRBJ2-3 | TRBV5-1 | CASSLAGSGTTDTQYF | TGCGCCAGCAGCTTGGCCGGTAGCGGGACCACAGATACGCAGTATTTT
. | . | TRBJ1-6 | TRBV6-1 | CASMVGTASYNSPLHF | TGTGCCAGCATGGTTGGGACGGCGTCCTATAATTCACCCCTCCACTTT
. | TRBD1 | TRBJ1-2 | TRBV7-9 | CASSRGQGENHGYTF | TGTGCCAGCAGCCGGGGACAGGGAGAGAACCATGGCTACACCTTC
few | . | TRBJ1-4 | TRBV18 | CASSPTVNNEKLFF | TGTGCCAGCTCACCGACAGTGAATAATGAAAAACTGTTTTTT
. | TRBD1 | TRBJ2-1 | TRBV6-1 | CASIRDRVFDEQFF | TGTGCCAGCATACGGGACAGGGTTTTCGATGAGCAGTTCTTC
many | TRBD2 | TRBJ2-7 | TRBV7-8 | CASSLAGGSGGSYEQYF | TGTGCCAGCAGCTTAGCGGGGGGTAGCGGGGGGTCCTACGAGCAGTACTTC
. | . | TRBJ1-1 | TRBV3-1 | CASSLRGSTEAFF | TGTGCCAGCAGCCTCCGAGGGAGCACTGAAGCTTTCTTT
few | TRBD2 | TRBJ2-1 | TRBV6-1 | CASRKRTSSHNEQFF | TGTGCCAGCAGGAAGAGGACTAGCAGCCACAATGAGCAGTTCTTC
few | . | TRBJ2-7 | TRBV20-1 | CSARGGGSSSYEQYF | TGCAGTGCTAGAGGGGGCGGGTCAAGCTCCTACGAGCAGTACTTC
few | . | TRBJ1-1 | TRBV20-1 | CSARDSGQGVQAFF | TGCAGTGCTAGAGATAGTGGTCAGGGTGTACAAGCTTTCTTT
. | . | TRBJ1-1 | TRBV27 | CASSSGFDTEAFF | TGTGCCAGCAGTTCAGGGTTCGACACTGAAGCTTTCTTT
few | . | TRBJ2-7 | TRBV6-2/TRBV6-3 | CASRELTTQQYF | TGTGCCAGCAGGGAGTTAACTACGCAGCAGTACTTC
few | TRBD2 | TRBJ2-2 | TRBV12-3/TRBV12-4 | CASRTGTSGTGELFF | TGTGCCAGCAGGACCGGGACTAGCGGCACCGGGGAGCTGTTTTTT
few | . | TRBJ2-2 | TRBV28 | CASSLYGKYTGELFF | TGTGCCAGCAGTTTGTATGGGAAATACACCGGGGAGCTGTTTTTT
. | TRBD2 | TRBJ2-1 | TRBV15 | CATSRVAGADEQFF | TGTGCCACCAGCAGAGTAGCGGGAGCTGATGAGCAGTTCTTC
. | TRBD2 | TRBJ2-1 | TRBV9 | CASSTPSGRSYNEQFF | TGTGCCAGCAGCACGCCTAGCGGGAGGTCTTACAATGAGCAGTTCTTC
. | . | TRBJ2-7 | TRBV15 | CATSREARGSEQYF | TGTGCCACCAGCAGAGAAGCGAGAGGATCGGAGCAGTACTTC
. | . | TRBJ1-3 | TRBV3-1 | CASSQGERPSGNTIYF | TGTGCCAGCAGCCAAGGAGAGAGACCCTCTGGAAACACCATATATTTT
. | TRBD2 | TRBJ2-7 | TRBV10-3 | CAISPGGTSGDEQYF | TGTGCCATCAGCCCGGGAGGGACTAGCGGAGACGAGCAGTACTTC
. | . | TRBJ2-2 | TRBV7-2 | CASSYGTITGELFF | TGTGCCAGCAGCTATGGGACCATCACCGGGGAGCTGTTTTTT
few | . | TRBJ1-1 | TRBV10-3 | CAISEYSLNTEAFF | TGTGCCATCAGTGAGTACAGCCTGAACACTGAAGCTTTCTTT
. | . | TRBJ1-1 | TRBV2 | CASRLTGLTEAFF | TGTGCCAGCAGGCTGACAGGCCTCACTGAAGCTTTCTTT
. | . | TRBJ1-3 | TRBV20-1 | CSARGGYSGNTIYF | TGCAGTGCTAGAGGAGGGTACTCTGGAAACACCATATATTTT
. | . | TRBJ2-3 | TRBV5-1 | CASSFGNPFADTQYF | TGCGCCAGCAGCTTTGGGAATCCGTTTGCAGATACGCAGTATTTT
few | . | TRBJ1-1 | TRBV20-1 | CSARALGQGIGSEAFF | TGCAGTGCTAGAGCGTTAGGGCAGGGGATAGGGTCTGAAGCTTTCTTT
many | . | TRBJ2-7 | TRBV4-3 | CASSRDTNYEQYF | TGCGCCAGCAGTAGGGACACTAACTACGAGCAGTACTTC
few | TRBD2 | TRBJ2-1 | TRBV5-1 | CASSHRTTSGSSYNEQFF | TGCGCCAGCAGCCACAGAACCACTAGCGGGAGTAGTTACAATGAGCAGTTCTTC
few | . | TRBJ2-2 | TRBV12-3/TRBV12-4 | CASTHTLYTGELFF | TGTGCCAGCACCCACACGTTATACACCGGGGAGCTGTTTTTT
many | TRBD2 | TRBJ2-1 | TRBV20-1 | CSAVSGGNYNEQFF | TGCAGTGCTGTTAGCGGGGGAAATTACAATGAGCAGTTCTTC
. | . | TRBJ2-5 | TRBV5-8 | CASKTGAFQGQETQYF | TGTGCCAGCAAGACTGGGGCGTTTCAAGGTCAAGAGACCCAGTACTTC